This T cell receptor beta chain was obtained from a study of neoadjuvant anti-PD-1 for oral cavity cancer (TCRdb year 2021). For context, the study as a whole: Before undergoing curative-intent surgical resection, most patients got three to four biweekly nivolumab doses at 3 mg/kg. For patients who did not progress, a fourth nivolumab dose was given around day 43, followed by definitive surgical resection on days 50-56. There were roughly 13 patients in the parent correlative cohort, and the response rate was 33%. Under RECIST 1.1, a patient counted as a responder if showing complete response, partial response or stable disease, and as a non-responder if showing progression.

The research as a whole found: Larger post-treatment sizes of preexisting intratumoral clones correlated with greater tumor shrinkage, suggesting expansion of preexisting clones contributed to response. Only three patients per response group were included in the TCR analyses, and the authors called for validation in larger cohorts. Higher pretreatment blood TCRbeta clonality and lower post-treatment tumor TCRbeta clonality were correlated with higher pretreatment blood Treg/Th17 ratios.

Of note for this clone: Its antigen is unknown. No base quality values were provided; no much bigger clone lies one nucleotide off.

CDR1 and CDR2, looked up from the germline V gene, are SGHRS and YFSETQ. Unmatched junction bases come to 11, with V trimmed by 3 bases and J by 8 bases. There are 15 amino acids in the CDR3, from cysteine to phenylalanine inclusive. Only the CDR3 region is kept as DNA, spanning 45 bases read in frame from base 1. This sample's time point label indicates: after neoadjuvant nivolumab, at surgical resection. Patients were newly diagnosed with stage II-IVA oral cavity squamous cell carcinoma and had received no prior systemic or radiation treatment. The cohort consisted of patients with HPV-negative, locally advanced oral cavity squamous cell carcinoma. Samples came from a longitudinal correlative study of a single-arm phase II trial of neoadjuvant nivolumab in oral cavity squamous cell carcinoma. Subject-matched pre- and post-treatment PBMCs and tumors from three responders and three non-responders were subjected to genomic DNA-based TCRbeta sequencing. The Maxwell RSC DNA from Tissue kit was used to isolate genomic DNA from tumor tissue.

Tumor libraries used mostly around 4.6 ug of input genomic DNA for survey sequencing, with two replicates per sample. The immunoSEQ hsTCRbeta kit was used to prepare TCRbeta libraries according to the manufacturer's instructions. The finished libraries were brought together in one pool at around 3.1 nM, which was then read using an Illumina NovaSeq 6000 S4 flow cell. As for the authors' bioinformatics: The immunoSEQ Analyzer handled quality control and preprocessing of the raw data. The analysis was limited to productive rearrangements, and each clonotype was defined by a unique CDR3 amino acid sequence. Repertoire clonality was estimated as the Gini-Simpson index, which was calculated using the R package tcR. Student's t test was used to compare Gini indices, and Pearson correlation was used to assess associations with tumor size change. In TCRdb, the immuneACCESS table is reduced to in-frame sequences with V and J assigned. These tables do not hold every clone; where another copy was compared, an unresolved V gene accounts for under half, and the others remain unexplained. That table gives V, J and clone size, and the DNA gave D and trimming. Present in this sample are about 15,000 clones, 40% of which were seen just once. 30% to 45% of the sample is taken by the ten largest.

The sequence was obtained from a person aged 35-79 years with oral cavity squamous cell carcinoma. The sequencing here drew on tumor tissue, taken after nivolumab (anti-PD-1) treatment. Here the chain combines TRBV5-1 and TRBJ1-1; 9 central nucleotides agree with TRBD1. The nucleotide sequence is given as TGCGCCAGCAGCTCGATAAGGACAGGGGACGGGGAAGCTTTCTTT. It specifies CASSSIRTGDGEAFF. With the rest looked up from the reference TRBV5-1 and TRBJ1-1 genes rather than sequenced, the full variable domain is KAGVTQTPRYLIKTRGQQVTLSCSPISGHRSVSWYQQTPGQGLQFLFEYFSETQRNKGNFPGRFSGRQFSNSRSEMNVSTLELGDSALYLCASSSIRTGDGEAFFGQGTRLTVV.